One and the same sample provided the 28 T cell receptor beta chains below, sequenced in a study of response to subunit inactivated influenza vaccine. TCRdb used MiXCR to reprocess the RT-PCR reads, holding one entry per CDR3 protein. The table lists hundreds of thousands of distinct CDR3 sequences, about 25% of them singletons, with about 1.9% in the top ten. The specimen was CD4+ T cells sorted from PBMCs, collected 5 days after vaccination. These receptors originate from a man in his forties or fifties who received an inactivated influenza vaccine.

This clonotype has at least ten counts. The chain employs TRBV7-2 and TRBJ2-3; 8 positions match TRBD1. CDR1 is SGHTA and CDR2 is FQGNSA in the germline V gene. V lost 2 bases and J lost 6; bases outside the gene matches: 4. The CDR3 contains 14 residues. The CDR3 is CASSLTGGFDTQYF. The CDR3 DNA reads as TGTGCCAGCAGCTTAACAGGGGGATTTGATACGCAGTATTTT.

Written as DNA, the CDR3 is TGCAGTGCTAGAGATCTCCAGGGTGCTAGCACAGATACGCAGTATTTT. The encoded protein is CSARDLQGASTDTQYF. This chain uses TRBV20-1 with TRBJ2-3, with D possibly TRBD1 on 5 matching bases. Trimming removed 0 bases from V and 0 bases from J, with 13 bases in between. CDR1 and CDR2 from the germline V gene are DFQATT and SNEGSKA (reference sequence). The CDR3 sequence is 16 residues long.

The J gene is TRBJ1-2, the V gene TRBV29-1, with D perhaps matching TRBD1 (5 bases). V lost 6 bases and J 0 bases, leaving 14 bases between the germline ends. The CDR3 spans 14 residues. CDR1 SQVTM and CDR2 ANQGSEA come from the germline V gene. CDR3 in DNA: TGCAGCGTGCCCGACGGGGGAGCTAACTATGGCTACACCTTC. It codes for CSVPDGGANYGYTF.

The chain joins TRBV3-1 to TRBJ1-6; maybe TRBD1 (6 bases). The CDR3 extends over 15 amino acids. V gave up 0 bases and J gave up 10 bases, with 13 bases separating them. The germline V gene has CDR1 LGHDT and CDR2 YNNKEL (reference sequence). CDR3 coding DNA: TGTGCCAGCAGCCAAGACGGGGGCAGAGGATCACCCCTCCACTTT. It yields the protein CASSQDGGRGSPLHF. The complete variable domain, with remaining parts taken from reference TRBV3-1 and TRBJ1-6, reads DTAVSQTPKYLVTQMGNDKSIKCEQNLGHDTMYWYKQDSKKFLKIMFSYNNKELIINETVPNRFSPKSPDKAHLNLHINSLELGDSAVYFCASSQDGGRGSPLHFGNGTRLTVT.

This clonotype was detected only a few times. The chain recombines TRBV20-1 with TRBJ2-1, with 8 bases lining up with TRBD1. This CDR3 is 19 amino acids long. From germline, CDR1 is DFQATT and CDR2 SNEGSKA (reference sequence). With V trimmed by 1 base and J by 6 bases, 20 bases remained unmatched. The CDR3 region is CSARATFRPSTGVGNEQFF. In nucleotides, the CDR3 is TGCAGTGCTAGAGCTACGTTCCGTCCGTCGACAGGGGTGGGCAATGAGCAGTTCTTC.

The rearrangement uses TRBV18 and TRBJ2-7; TRBD2 matches 10 bases. Trimming cost V 6 bases and J 6 bases; bases outside gene matches: 8. The CDR3 loop spans 14 amino acids. In germline, CDR1 is KGHSH, CDR2 LQKENI. Here the CDR3 reads CASSPLAGVSEQYF. In DNA form, the CDR3 reads TGTGCCAGCTCTCCTCTAGCGGGAGTTTCCGAGCAGTACTTC.

This clonotype appeared a few times. This sequence joins TRBV12-3 or TRBV12-4 and TRBJ2-1, with D tentatively TRBD1 (5 bases). The CDR3 is 16 amino acids. Trimming shortened V by 3 bases and J by 10 bases, and 22 bases separated the two germline ends. CDR3 DNA sequence: TGTGCCAGCAGTTTGGGTGAGCTTGGGGCAATGTCGGAGCAGTTCTTC. Amino acid sequence: CASSLGELGAMSEQFF.

The sample holds a few counts of this clonotype. The rearrangement links TRBV7-2 to TRBJ1-5; perhaps TRBD1 as D (6 bases). The CDR3 length is 16 residues. Germline V gene sequence: CDR1 SGHTA, CDR2 FQGNSA. Trimming cost V 0 bases and J 10 bases, with 19 bases left between them. The CDR3 reads CASSLAGRGYQSPQHF. For the CDR3, the DNA is TGTGCCAGCAGCTTAGCGGGCAGGGGTTATCAAAGCCCCCAGCATTTT.

J is TRBJ2-5 and V is TRBV9; TRBD1 matches 7 bases. V shed 0 bases, J shed 4 bases, and the junction held 6 bases outside the gene matches. Germline V gene sequence: CDR1 SGDLS, CDR2 YYNGEE. The CDR3 length is 15 residues. As DNA, the CDR3 is TGTGCCAGCAGCGTAGCCGGGAACAGGGGAGAGACCCAGTACTTC. Translated: CASSVAGNRGETQYF.

The sample holds a few counts of this clonotype. In nucleotides, the CDR3 is TGTGCCAGCAAGGCTAGCGGGGGGGCCGGCGCCTACAATGAGCAGTTCTTC. This translates into CASKASGGAGAYNEQFF. The chain employs TRBV4-2 and TRBJ2-1; TRBD2 agrees at 12 bases. Germline V gene lookup returns CDR1 LGHNA and CDR2 YNFKEQ. This CDR3 region has 17 residues. The trim removed 7 bases at V and 2 bases at J, leaving 9 bases unmatched.

There are a few counts of this clonotype. The chain couples TRBV10-3 to TRBJ2-1, with 12 bases identical to TRBD1. V gave up 7 bases and J gave up 9 bases; unmatched junction bases: 4. The germline CDR1 and CDR2 sequences are ENHRY and SYGVKD. This CDR3 region has 13 residues. Written as DNA, the CDR3 is TGTGCCATCACGGGACAGGGGGCCGGTGAGCAGTTCTTC. It is translated as CAITGQGAGEQFF.

V gene TRBV7-6 combines with J gene TRBJ2-2; TRBD1 is a possible D gene (5 bases). Germline V gene lookup returns CDR1 SGHVS and CDR2 FNYEAQ. Trimming removed 0 bases at V and 5 bases at J, with 13 bases between. The CDR3 is made up of 16 amino acids. The CDR3 sequence: CASSLASDIPTGELFF. As DNA, the CDR3 is TGTGCCAGCAGCTTAGCCTCGGACATTCCGACCGGGGAGCTGTTTTTT.

This chain links TRBV2 with TRBJ2-2; TRBD2 might be the D (5 bases). Germline V lookup: CDR1 SNHLY, CDR2 FYNNEI. The CDR3 spans 18 residues. The ends were cut back, 11 bases at V and 0 bases at J, with 25 bases in the middle. The CDR3 here is CACCLWLRSGPNTGELFF. The CDR3 DNA sequence: TGTGCCTGCTGTTTATGGCTTAGGAGCGGACCGAACACCGGGGAGCTGTTTTTT.

V gene TRBV5-1 combines with J gene TRBJ1-5, with a possible D match to TRBD1 (5 bases). There are 13 residues in the CDR3. V lost 5 bases and J lost 5, with 11 bases in between. Looked up from germline, CDR1 is SGHRS and CDR2 is YFSETQ. CDR3 region: CASSQEGHQPQHF. In DNA, the CDR3 is TGCGCCAGCAGTCAGGAGGGACATCAGCCCCAGCATTTT.

V and J are TRBV20-1 and TRBJ2-7; 9 bases align to TRBD2. Germline lookup yields CDR1 DFQATT and CDR2 SNEGSKA (reference sequence). CDR3 size: 12 residues. V lost 2 bases, J lost 7 bases, and 3 bases stayed unmatched. This chain's CDR3 is CSARLAGQEQYF. The CDR3 DNA reads as TGCAGTGCTAGACTAGCGGGACAAGAGCAGTACTTC.

This clonotype was picked up many times. This chain connects TRBV6-2 or TRBV6-3 to TRBJ2-7; D not resolved. The CDR3 extends over 17 amino acids. V was trimmed by 2 bases and J by 3 bases, leaving 20 bases between them. The germline gives CDR1 MNHEY, CDR2 SVGEGT. For the CDR3, the DNA is TGTGCCAGCAGTTACGACCCGCGTGGTGTAAAGGACTACGAGCAGTACTTC. This translates into CASSYDPRGVKDYEQYF.

This clonotype was picked up many times. The chain has TRBV4-2 and TRBJ2-7, with unresolved D. V lost 0 bases and J 3 bases, leaving 6 bases between the germline ends. Germline values: CDR1 LGHNA, CDR2 YNFKEQ. The CDR3 runs 13 residues. CDR3: CASSQERGYEQYF. The CDR3 DNA follows: TGTGCCAGCAGCCAAGAACGAGGCTACGAGCAGTACTTC.

The chain employs TRBV3-1 and TRBJ1-1; D uncertain. Deletions cut 2 bases from V and 1 base from J, with 5 bases between. The CDR3 consists of 13 residues. Germline V gives CDR1 LGHDT, CDR2 YNNKEL (reference sequence). As DNA, the CDR3 is TGTGCCAGCAGCCAACTTACGAACACTGAAGCTTTCTTT. It codes for CASSQLTNTEAFF. Full variable domain (outside the CDR3, taken from reference TRBV3-1 and TRBJ1-1): DTAVSQTPKYLVTQMGNDKSIKCEQNLGHDTMYWYKQDSKKFLKIMFSYNNKELIINETVPNRFSPKSPDKAHLNLHINSLELGDSAVYFCASSQLTNTEAFFGQGTRLTVV.

This clonotype was observed a few times. This chain connects TRBV14 to TRBJ2-1; no clear D gene. The CDR3 contains 14 residues. Germline V gene data show CDR1 as SGHDN and CDR2 as FVKESK. V lost 3 bases and J 9 bases, leaving 15 bases between the germline ends. As DNA, the CDR3 is TGTGCCAGCAGCCACCTTAGGGCCCTGTCTGAGCAGTTCTTC. It codes for CASSHLRALSEQFF.

This clonotype was counted only a few times. CDR3 bases: TGCAGTGCTAGAGATCGCCTGGCAGGGTCAGGAACCGGGGAGCTGTTTTTT. Encoded protein: CSARDRLAGSGTGELFF. This chain links TRBV20-1 with TRBJ2-2; perhaps TRBD1 as D (5 bases). Germline loops: CDR1 DFQATT, CDR2 SNEGSKA (reference sequence). Deletions cut 0 bases from V and 5 bases from J, with 19 bases between. The CDR3 is made up of 17 amino acids.

V gene TRBV5-1 combines with J gene TRBJ2-2, with 9 bases lining up with TRBD1. CDR1 is SGHRS and CDR2 is YFSETQ in the germline V gene. The junction had 9 bases not matched to a gene; V was cut back by 7 bases and J by 5 bases. This CDR3 is built from 15 residues. The CDR3 sequence: CASSERQGVTGELFF. DNA of the CDR3: TGCGCCAGCTCTGAAAGACAGGGGGTTACCGGGGAGCTGTTTTTT.

The chain's CDR3 is CSARDVGEQFF. CDR3 in DNA: TGCAGTGCTAGAGATGTGGGTGAGCAGTTCTTC. The rearrangement links TRBV20-1 to TRBJ2-1; D remains ambiguous. The CDR3 is 11 amino acids. Looked up from germline, CDR1 is DFQATT and CDR2 is SNEGSKA (reference sequence). V was shortened by 0 bases and J by 9 bases, with 6 bases between the two germline ends.

V gene TRBV7-3 combines with J gene TRBJ2-3, with 9 bases fitting TRBD2. This CDR3 is built from 15 residues. The germline V gene encodes CDR1 SGHTA and CDR2 FQGTGA. The V gene end was trimmed by 0 bases and the J gene end by 4 bases; junction bases not matched to a gene: 2. The CDR3 coding sequence is TGTGCCAGCAGCTTAACCGGACTAGCGCCAGATACGCAGTATTTT. Translating gives CASSLTGLAPDTQYF.

Concerning this clonotype: This could be a read error, since a much larger clone is one nucleotide away. This sequence joins TRBV5-1 and TRBJ1-1, with TRBD1 identical over 9 bases. Unmatched junction bases numbered 2, after V lost 4 bases and J lost 1 base. CDR1 SGHRS and CDR2 YFSETQ come from the germline V gene. The length of the CDR3 is 14 residues. CDR3 nucleotide sequence: TGCGCCAGCAGCATACAGGGGGCGAACACTGAAGCTTTCTTT. Translating it yields CASSIQGANTEAFF.

The V and J genes are TRBV20-1 and TRBJ2-3, with 11 bases matching TRBD2. Looked up from germline, CDR1 is DFQATT and CDR2 is SNEGSKA (reference sequence). With 1 base clipped from V and 1 base from J, the junction kept 7 bases outside the gene matches. This CDR3 is built from 17 residues. The CDR3 protein is CSARGLLAGEGTDTQYF. Here the CDR3 DNA reads TGCAGTGCTAGAGGCCTACTAGCGGGAGAGGGCACAGATACGCAGTATTTT.

The chain uses TRBV4-3 and TRBJ1-2; D is possibly TRBD1 (5 bases). V lost 0 bases to trimming and J lost 10 bases, with 15 bases between them. This CDR3 has 14 residues. The germline gives CDR1 LGHNA, CDR2 YSLEER. The CDR3 DNA is TGCGCCAGCAGCCAAGATTACATCTCCGGGGCCTACACCTTC. Translating it yields CASSQDYISGAYTF.

This clonotype was picked up a small number of times. The chain has TRBV5-1 and TRBJ2-3, with D possibly matching TRBD1 (5 bases). Germline assignment: CDR1 SGHRS and CDR2 YFSETQ. The V end lost 4 bases, the J end lost 0 bases, and 15 bases lay between the germline ends. The CDR3 sequence is 16 residues long. The CDR3 sequence is CASSKSTATSTDTQYF. The CDR3 coding sequence is TGCGCCAGCAGCAAATCGACAGCTACTAGCACAGATACGCAGTATTTT. The whole variable domain, remainder taken from reference TRBV5-1 and TRBJ2-3, is KAGVTQTPRYLIKTRGQQVTLSCSPISGHRSVSWYQQTPGQGLQFLFEYFSETQRNKGNFPGRFSGRQFSNSRSEMNVSTLELGDSALYLCASSKSTATSTDTQYFGPGTRLTVL.

This clonotype showed up just a few times. The DNA is left out, because the CDR3 cannot be placed on it with certainty; the CDR3 is given as TCRdb lists it. The gene calls are TRBV20-1 and TRBJ1-5; the D segment call TRBD1 is taken from the table without a DNA check. Germline V CDR1 and CDR2: DFQATT, SNEGSKA (reference sequence). The CDR3 spans 11 amino acids, including both terminal residues. Here the CDR3 reads CSALVGPGSHF.